The clone carrying this TCR beta chain was observed a few times. Its antigen is not known. Naive CD8 T cell sorting was performed on the CD8+CD4-CCR7+CD45RA+ phenotype. This entry belongs to a study of molecular identifiers for immune sequencing clone quantification. Study-wide results and caveats: Over 98% of effector molecules, yet under 1% of naive-cell molecules, were held by clones above 20 RNA copies. Clone sizes could be underestimated for highly expanded clones when identical TCR molecules share a barcode.

TCRdb passed the PCR reads through MiXCR, listing each CDR3 protein once. The top ten hold approximately 0.84% of the sample, which has a few hundred thousand distinct CDR3 sequences, over 20% seen once. V was cut by 4 bases and J by 0 bases, with 16 bases left in between. The CDR3 length is 16 residues. Germline V gene data show CDR1 as SGHDT and CDR2 as YYEEEE. The source is a human donor in good health. Some libraries in this study had Jurkat cell RNA spiked in. This chain connects TRBV5-6 to TRBJ1-1; D is unresolved. Sequenced input: naive CD8+ T cells from blood, with Jurkat cell RNA spiked in. Sample subset: FACS-sorted CD8+CD4-CCR7+CD45RA+ naive T cells. The chain's CDR3 is CASSRPSSTVNTEAFF. DNA for the CDR3: TGTGCCAGCAGCCGCCCCTCTTCCACAGTGAACACTGAAGCTTTCTTT. Full variable domain (outside the CDR3, taken from reference TRBV5-6 and TRBJ1-1): DAGVTQSPTHLIKTRGQQVTLRCSPKSGHDTVSWYQQALGQGPQFIFQYYEEEERQRGNFPDRFSGHQFPNYSSELNVNALLLGDSALYLCASSRPSSTVNTEAFFGQGTRLTVV.